This T cell receptor beta chain was captured by sequencing in a study of cytomegalovirus exposure and HLA in healthy donors. Study-wide background: Within the Caucasian-associated ancestry cluster were roughly 81% of the roughly 430 genotyped donors. Study-wide results and limits: In vitro, a few CMV-associated chains proved specific for CMV antigens. A link between a missense DCLRE1C variant and TCR beta V- and J-gene trimming emerged from a later analysis.

Trimming took off 2 bases at V and 2 bases at J, with 16 bases between the two ends. Germline V gene lookup returns CDR1 SGHTA and CDR2 FQGNSA. The CDR3 sequence is 17 residues long. About this clone itself: Its cognate antigen is unknown.

Primers: 60 Vbeta forward and 13 Jbeta reverse. TCRdb's table, derived via immunoSEQ multiplex PCR, lists solely in-frame clones and lacks some. The profile shows 150,000 to 200,000 clones, 62% of them singletons. Input material: PBMCs. This clonotype originated in a man aged 35 to 55 in good health and CMV-seronegative. The V call is TRBV7-2, the J call TRBJ1-5; weak D call: TRBD1 (6 bases). The CDR3 sequence is CASSLRGGASGNQPQHF. The CDR3 DNA sequence: TGTGCCAGCAGCTTACGAGGGGGGGCATCTGGCAATCAGCCCCAGCATTTT.